This TCR beta chain appears in the sequencing data of a study of molecular identifiers for immune sequencing clone quantification (dated by TCRdb to the late 2010s). Looking at the study overall: For a replicate experiment, RNA from roughly 20,000 or 100,000 naive CD8 T cells was divided into five aliquots, and four of the five aliquots were sequenced. CD8 T cells were used in a methods study to benchmark molecular-identifier clustering-based TCR repertoire sequencing (MIDCIRS) and TCR RNA copy counting. What the research found in general, with its limitations: The naive libraries included spiked-in Jurkat TCR RNA (roughly nine copies' worth), and this Jurkat TCR RNA is not part of the donor repertoire. A single cell's worth of spiked-in Jurkat TCR RNA was reported detectable even among around 970,000 naive CD8 T cells. In CMV-specific effector cells, over 99% of molecules were held by clones above 20 RNA copies, whereas under 1% of molecules were held by such clones in naive cells. Without barcode sub-clustering, chimeric consensus sequences inflated TCR diversity; chimeras reached as high as 47%. Modeling gave around 3.3 recovered TCR RNA copies per cell versus 8 to 10 by digital PCR, implying about 30% capture efficiency. Highly expanded clone sizes could be underestimated if identical TCR molecules share a barcode.

The germline V gene (reference sequence) provides CDR1 DFQATT and CDR2 SNEGSKA. The CDR3 runs 14 amino acids, cysteine and phenylalanine included. Of all the DNA, just the CDR3 is kept, 42 bases in frame from base 1. V loses 5 bases at its end and J loses 9 bases; junction bases beyond the gene matches: 10. This clonotype was picked up a small number of times. The antigen it recognizes is unknown. It has no much larger one-base neighbor in the sample; base qualities were not kept. The library was produced with PCR. Sequencer: NextSeq 500. Bulk TCR libraries were made following a previously described method, with the TCR primers given in Table S5. Purification of total RNA was performed with the Qiagen AllPrep DNA/RNA kit. Before analysis, reads from multiple sequencing runs of one library were combined. In the original analysis: Reads were retained only if the reads had an exact TCR constant sequence, and the retained reads were trimmed to 150 nt and grouped according to their 12-nt molecular barcodes. Within each barcode group, reads were sub-clustered at a 15% Levenshtein threshold, and quality-weighted consensus sequences were built per RNA molecule. Non-functional sequences were removed, as were lower-count sequences one edit away from another. Based on fitting two negative binomial distributions, any barcode sub-cluster with under 20% of the maximum read count was discarded. TCRdb reprocessed the public reads (quality trimming at Q25 with fastp, clone calling with MiXCR) and kept in-frame beta chains. Rows with a matching CDR3 protein are joined into one entry that keeps the most common DNA and genes. The V and J calls, along with clone size, are taken from TCRdb and not from the paper's own processing. The table for this sample lists about 510,000 distinct CDR3 sequences; about 25% of them were counted only once. Around 0.79% of the sample is taken by the ten largest.

Naive CD8 T cell libraries were made from around 20,000 to 1,000,000 sorted cells using 10%, 30% or 50% of purified RNA. Naive CD8 T cells, defined as CD8+CD4-CCR7+CD45RA+, were FACS-sorted into RLT Plus buffer on a BD FACSAria II. To test detection sensitivity, Jurkat RNA equivalent to more than 9 TCR copies was spiked into samples of roughly 18,000-1,000,000 naive CD8 T cells. Enrichment of CD8 T cells was done with RosetteSep CD8+ T Cell Enrichment Cocktail plus Ficoll-Paque, and ACK red cell lysis came afterward. Specimen: naive CD8+ T cells from blood, with Jurkat cell RNA spiked in. According to the study, the label for this sample's cell subset or site signals: FACS-sorted CD8+CD4-CCR7+CD45RA+ naive T cells. The chain was built from TRBV20-1 and TRBJ2-1, with 10 middle bases fitting TRBD1. The receptor's source is a human donor in good health. Some libraries in this study had Jurkat cell RNA spiked in. The CDR3 region: CSAPPDRGFGEQFF. The DNA is as follows: TGCAGTGCTCCCCCGGACAGGGGGTTCGGTGAGCAGTTCTTC.